This entry is about one T cell receptor (beta chain). Its antigen is undetermined. The CDR3 sequence is 12 residues long. Trimming took 1 base from V and 9 from J, leaving 7 bases between them. Per germline, CDR1 SEHNR and CDR2 FQNEAQ (reference sequence). These data originate in a study of CD8+CD57+ T cells in acquired aplastic anemia. Study details: The average for DNA from sorted CD4+ and CD8+ cells was about 3.3 ug. Healthy donor sequencing depth: approximately 9.9 million CD4+, some 11 million CD8+ reads.

CDR3 and TCR beta VDJ profiling relied on a genomic DNA template. TCRdb re-analysed the reads in MiXCR, keeping a single row per CDR3 protein. The sample consists of tens of thousands of distinct CDR3 sequences, around 69% of them appearing once. Findings and limits, study-wide: With respect to CD8+ Simpson's diversity, patients and controls did not differ significantly. Common to patients and controls were twenty-nine CD8+ CDR3 sequences.

The receptor's source is a human donor in good health, serving as a control. The J gene is TRBJ2-1, the V gene TRBV7-9, with D hard to call. Sample: sorted CD4+, CD8+, or CD8+CD57+ T cells (not recorded which) from PBMCs. The CDR3 DNA sequence: TGTGCCAGCAGCTTAGGGGTGGGTGAGCAGTTCTTC. As protein: CASSLGVGEQFF.